The rows below give T cell receptor beta chains drawn from one sample of a study of T cells after posttransplantation cyclophosphamide. Only in-frame clones appear in the TCRdb table, and some are missing; sequencing was by immunoSEQ multiplex PCR. Here the sample spans about 31,000 clones, just over 90% being singletons. Sequencing was done on a sample of naive CD4+ T cells sorted from PBMCs. The receptors stem from a woman aged 60 to 75 in good health, CMV-negative, and a related stem cell transplant donor. CDR3s include the opening cysteine and the closing phenylalanine or tryptophan. D genes are given only for firm matches. Rows give clone size only sometimes, using once, few, many, or a class for an expanded clone.

V gene,J gene,D gene,clone size,CDR3 DNA,CDR3 protein
TRBV7-2,TRBJ2-7,TRBD2,-,TGTGCCAGCAGCTTAGGGCGGGGGGGCTACGAGCAGTACTTC,CASSLGRGGYEQYF
TRBV28,TRBJ2-1,TRBD2,-,TGTGCCAGCAGTAAAGCGGGGGGGCGGGATGAGCAGTTCTTC,CASSKAGGRDEQFF
TRBV27,TRBJ2-3,TRBD1,-,TGTGCCAGCAGTTCCTGGACAGGGGGAGCAGATACGCAGTATTTT,CASSSWTGGADTQYF
TRBV6-5,TRBJ2-1,TRBD2,-,TGTGCCAGCGGGAGCGGGAGGGCCTTTGAGCAGTTCTTC,CASGSGRAFEQFF
TRBV28,TRBJ2-7,-,-,TGTGCCAGCAGCCCAGGGGGGTCCCATTCCTACGAGCAGTACTTC,CASSPGGSHSYEQYF
TRBV30,TRBJ2-1,TRBD2,-,TGTGCCTGGAAAAGCTCCGGGACTAGCAGGAGTGAGCAGTTCTTC,CAWKSSGTSRSEQFF
TRBV19,TRBJ2-1,TRBD2,-,TGTGCCAGTAGTACCCCGGGACTAGAGAATGAGCAGTTCTTC,CASSTPGLENEQFF
TRBV4-1,TRBJ2-5,-,-,TGCGCCAGCAGCCAAGAAAACAGACAAGAGACCCAGTACTTC,CASSQENRQETQYF
TRBV7-2,TRBJ1-2,TRBD1,-,TGTGCCAGCAGGCCAGGGGGTAGAACTAACTATGGCTACACCTTC,CASRPGGRTNYGYTF
TRBV5-4,TRBJ2-5,-,-,TGTGCCAGCAGCTGGGACTGGAACCAAGAGACCCAGTACTTC,CASSWDWNQETQYF
TRBV29-1,TRBJ2-5,TRBD2,-,TGCAGCGTTGCTTCCCTAGCGGACCAAGAGACCCAGTACTTC,CSVASLADQETQYF
TRBV10-3,TRBJ2-5,TRBD2,-,TGTGCCATCAGTGCGGGGGGGAACCAAGAGACCCAGTACTTC,CAISAGGNQETQYF
TRBV5-1,TRBJ2-1,-,once,TGCGCCAGCAGCTCCGGTGGCTCCTACAATGAGCAGTTCTTC,CASSSGGSYNEQFF
TRBV5-1,TRBJ2-7,TRBD2,-,TGCGCCAGCAGCTTGGGCGGGACTAGCGCCTACGAGCAGTACTTC,CASSLGGTSAYEQYF
TRBV7-9,TRBJ1-1,TRBD1,once,TGTGCCAGCAGCAGACAGGGGCGGCCGAAAACTGAAGCTTTCTTT,CASSRQGRPKTEAFF
TRBV5-1,TRBJ1-2,-,-,TGCGCCAGCAGCTTGGCCGGACAGTCTAACTATGGCTACACCTTC,CASSLAGQSNYGYTF
TRBV30,TRBJ1-1,-,-,TGTGCCTGGACGGACTACTTACTGAACACTGAAGCTTTCTTT,CAWTDYLLNTEAFF
TRBV28,TRBJ2-2,-,-,TGTGCCAGCAGGGCCCTAGCGCTGAACACCGGGGAGCTGTTTTTT,CASRALALNTGELFF
TRBV27,TRBJ2-5,TRBD1,-,TGTGCCAGCAGTCGATCGGGGGACAGGGAGACCCAGTACTTC,CASSRSGDRETQYF
TRBV5-1,TRBJ1-4,-,-,TGCGCCAGCAGCCTAGGGGGTGTAGGGGATCAAGTCGAAAAACTGTTTTTT,CASSLGGVGDQVEKLFF
TRBV11-3,TRBJ1-5,-,once,TGTGCCAGCAGCTTAGCAAGGGAAGGCAGGGGTAATCAGCCCCAGCATTTT,CASSLAREGRGNQPQHF
TRBV28,TRBJ2-5,TRBD2,once,TGTGCCAGCGGCGGGAGGTCCATCCTTGGAGAGACCCAGTACTTC,CASGGRSILGETQYF
TRBV5-1,TRBJ2-7,-,-,TGCGCCAGCAGCCCGGCCGGTGAACAGGTCCTCCTGGAGCAGTACTTC,CASSPAGEQVLLEQYF
TRBV7-2,TRBJ2-4,-,-,TGTGCCAGCAGCTTACAGGGGGGCCTAGCCAAAAACATTCAGTACTTC,CASSLQGGLAKNIQYF
TRBV7-3,TRBJ2-3,-,-,TGTGCCAGCAGCTTAAGCAGGGTGGAAGATACGCAGTATTTT,CASSLSRVEDTQYF
TRBV28,TRBJ1-3,-,-,TGTGCCAGCAGTTCGGGTGGAGCTGGAAACACCATATATTTT,CASSSGGAGNTIYF
TRBV5-1,TRBJ1-3,-,-,TGCGCCAGCAGCTTATCAACAGGGTCTGGAAACACCATATATTTT,CASSLSTGSGNTIYF
TRBV7-9,TRBJ2-7,-,-,TGTGCCAGCAGCTTGGGCGAACGTACATGGCAGTACTTC,CASSLGERTWQYF
TRBV6-6,TRBJ2-2,TRBD2,-,TGTGCCAGCAGCCTTTCTAGCGGGGATCACCCCGGGGAGCTGTTTTTT,CASSLSSGDHPGELFF
TRBV6-5,TRBJ2-7,TRBD1,-,TGTGCCAGCAGTTACGGGACAGGACAATACGAGCAGTACTTC,CASSYGTGQYEQYF
TRBV5-4,TRBJ2-5,-,-,TGTGCCAGCAGCCAAGGACTAAAAAATTACCAAGAGACCCAGTACTTC,CASSQGLKNYQETQYF
TRBV5-4,TRBJ1-3,-,-,TGTGCCAGCAGCGTGGATCCTTCGCGGTCTGCAGGAAACACCATATATTTT,CASSVDPSRSAGNTIYF
TRBV28,TRBJ1-2,TRBD1,once,TGTGCCAGCAGTCTACCGGGACAGGGGGCGCAGTTAAGTGGCTACACCTTC,CASSLPGQGAQLSGYTF
TRBV5-1,TRBJ1-6,TRBD1,-,TGCGCCAGCAGCTCGACAGGGGAAGGCCGGAAACCCCTCCACTTT,CASSSTGEGRKPLHF
TRBV28,TRBJ1-1,-,-,TGTGCCAGCAGCCCTCCTGGGAGGGGTGAAGCTTTCTTT,CASSPPGRGEAFF
TRBV19,TRBJ1-1,-,-,TGTGCCAGTAGCGGGGGGACTGAAGCTTTCTTT,CASSGGTEAFF
TRBV28,TRBJ1-5,-,-,TGTGCCAGCAGCCCCAGGGGTTATAGCAATCAGCCCCAGCATTTT,CASSPRGYSNQPQHF
TRBV6-4,TRBJ2-5,-,-,TGTGCCAGCAGTCCGACGGGGAGACTAACCCAGTACTTC,CASSPTGRLTQYF
TRBV30,TRBJ2-7,TRBD2,-,TGTGCCTGGAGTCCGATAGCGGGAGAGACCTACGAGCAGTACTTC,CAWSPIAGETYEQYF
TRBV28,TRBJ1-2,-,-,TGTGCCAGCAGTTTGGAAAGCGGCTATGGCTACACCTTC,CASSLESGYGYTF
TRBV30,TRBJ2-3,TRBD2,-,TGTGCCTGGAGTGGGGGAGGGCCCACAGATACGCAGTATTTT,CAWSGGGPTDTQYF
TRBV5-1,TRBJ2-7,-,-,TGCGCCAGCAGCTGGGCATTCGGAACCTACGAGCAGTACTTC,CASSWAFGTYEQYF
TRBV30,TRBJ2-5,-,-,TGTGCCTGGAGACCCCTGGGACACACCGTAGAAGAGACCCAGTACTTC,CAWRPLGHTVEETQYF
TRBV5-1,TRBJ1-2,-,few,TGCGCCAGCTCGAATAAAGCGCCCTTC,CASSNKAPF
TRBV10-1,TRBJ2-5,TRBD2,-,TGCGCCCCACCCGGACTAGCGGGAGAGACCCAGTACTTC,CAPPGLAGETQYF